These 29 T cell receptor beta chains originate from one sample sequenced in a study of blood T cells in healthy people across ages. A second PCR, run for roughly 7 to 12 cycles, used a sample-barcoded 5' primer plus a J-beta primer mix. TCRdb re-called the 5' RACE reads with MiXCR, one entry per CDR3 protein. The top ten clones hold over 20% of a sample with about 970,000 distinct CDR3 sequences, about 51% of them seen once. Source material: blood. These receptors were taken from a woman in her sixties or seventies in good health.

The chain couples TRBV27 to TRBJ2-7; no firm D call. Germline V gene sequence: CDR1 MNHEY, CDR2 SMNVEV (reference sequence). Deletions cut 7 bases from V and 1 base from J, with 17 bases between. The CDR3 totals 15 residues. The CDR3 region has the DNA TGTGCCAGCACCCCTACGAAGGGTGGTTCCTACGAGCAGTACTTC. Encoded protein: CASTPTKGGSYEQYF.

The V call is TRBV6-6, the J call TRBJ2-3; D unresolved. V was pared by 2 bases and J by 8 bases, with 17 bases between. The CDR3 sequence is 15 residues long. The germline CDR1 and CDR2 sequences are MNHNY and SVGAGI (reference sequence). As DNA, the CDR3 is TGTGCCAGCAGTTACGGGCTAGAAATAATAGGTACGCAGTATTTT. It codes for CASSYGLEIIGTQYF.

This rearrangement joins TRBV27 to TRBJ2-7; 9 bases line up with TRBD2. The trim removed 3 bases at V and 0 bases at J, leaving 6 bases unmatched. Germline CDR1 MNHEY, CDR2 SMNVEV (reference sequence). This CDR3 is 16 amino acids long. CDR3 loop: CASSFLAGPNSYEQYF. CDR3 coding DNA: TGTGCCAGCAGTTTTCTAGCGGGGCCTAACTCCTACGAGCAGTACTTC.

The genes are TRBV7-9 and TRBJ2-5, with 10 bases that match TRBD2. V shed 5 bases and J 7 bases; nucleotides not matched to a gene: 13. This CDR3 spans 16 amino acids. Germline V gives CDR1 SEHNR, CDR2 FQNEAQ (reference sequence). This chain's CDR3 is CASSRRTSGVAGTQYF. The CDR3 nucleotides are TGTGCCAGCAGCAGGCGGACTAGCGGAGTAGCAGGGACCCAGTACTTC.

Of note for this clonotype: The junction departs from the called germline gene at one end, perhaps through a read error. The V call is TRBV4-1, the J call TRBJ2-2; TRBD1 might be the D (6 bases). Germline CDR1 MGHRA, CDR2 YSYEKL. The length of the CDR3 is 14 residues. CDR3 amino acids: CASSQTQGTEELFF. CDR3 bases: TGCGCCAGCAGCCAGACACAGGGAACCGAGGAGCTGTTTTTT.

The rearrangement joins TRBV20-1 to TRBJ1-2, with no clear D. Per germline, CDR1 DFQATT and CDR2 SNEGSKA (reference sequence). With 5 bases removed from V and 8 bases from J, the gap between germline ends came to 24 bases. The CDR3 contains 15 residues. The CDR3 bases are TGCAGTGCTTCACAACGAAAAGGACGGTTGGGGGGCTACACCTTC. Its protein product is CSASQRKGRLGGYTF.

This clonotype has just a few counts. The chain joins TRBV29-1 to TRBJ2-7; 7 bases fit TRBD1. V gave up 1 base and J gave up 4 bases; unmatched junction bases: 16. The CDR3 spans 17 residues. CDR1 is SQVTM and CDR2 is ANQGSEA in the germline V gene. The CDR3 is CSVEVTPGTAYIYEQYF. CDR3 DNA sequence: TGCAGCGTTGAAGTTACCCCAGGGACAGCTTATATTTACGAGCAGTACTTC.

The V call is TRBV20-1, the J call TRBJ2-5; TRBD2 agrees at 11 bases. This CDR3 region has 16 residues. V was clipped by 5 bases and J by 0 bases; unmatched bases: 8. The germline V gene has CDR1 DFQATT and CDR2 SNEGSKA (reference sequence). The CDR3 reads CSAGGGTSGYQETQYF. In nucleotides, the CDR3 is TGCAGTGCTGGAGGCGGGACTAGCGGATACCAAGAGACCCAGTACTTC.

The chain recombines TRBV11-2 with TRBJ2-3; D unclear. The CDR3 extends over 14 amino acids. The germline V gene has CDR1 SGHAT and CDR2 FQNNGV. V lost 2 bases, J lost 4 bases, and 10 bases lay in between. The CDR3 coding sequence is TGTGCCAGCAGCTTATCAGTTTTGTCAGATACGCAGTATTTT. It specifies CASSLSVLSDTQYF.

This sequence joins TRBV3-1 and TRBJ1-5; D unclear. Germline loops: CDR1 LGHDT, CDR2 YNNKEL (reference sequence). The V end was cut by 4 bases, the J end by 2 bases, with 9 bases between. The CDR3 spans 14 residues. The CDR3 DNA is TGTGCCAGCAGCCGCAATTCGGGCAATCAGCCCCAGCATTTT. Protein: CASSRNSGNQPQHF. The full variable domain, in which reference TRBV3-1 and TRBJ1-5 provide the parts outside the CDR3, is DTAVSQTPKYLVTQMGNDKSIKCEQNLGHDTMYWYKQDSKKFLKIMFSYNNKELIINETVPNRFSPKSPDKAHLNLHINSLELGDSAVYFCASSRNSGNQPQHFGDGTRLSIL.

The table lists this clonotype with a few counts. The junction differs from germline at one of its ends, possibly a read error. The J gene is TRBJ2-3, the V gene TRBV2, with 14 nucleotides matching TRBD2. The V gene's germline CDR1 is SNHLY and CDR2 FYNNEI. CDR3 size: 18 residues. CDR3 sequence (DNA): TGTGCCAGCAGCGAAGGAGTTGTGGGGACTAGCGGGAGAGATACGCAGTATTTT. Translated, it gives CASSEGVVGTSGRDTQYF.

This clonotype was found a few times. V usage is TRBV7-2 and J usage is TRBJ1-2; TRBD1 is a possible D gene (6 bases). The CDR3 runs to 13 residues. Germline CDR1 and CDR2: SGHTA and FQGNSA. The V end was cut by 5 bases, the J end by 3 bases, with 10 bases between. The DNA for the CDR3 is TGTGCCAGCAGCCACAGGGTCGACTATGGCTACACCTTC. It yields the protein CASSHRVDYGYTF. Supplemented by reference TRBV7-2 and TRBJ1-2, the full variable domain reads GAGVSQSPSNKVTEKGKDVELRCDPISGHTALYWYRQSLGQGLEFLIYFQGNSAPDKSGLPSDRFSAERTGGSVSTLTIQRTQQEDSAVYLCASSHRVDYGYTFGSGTRLTVV.

This clonotype was observed a handful of times. V gene TRBV12-3 or TRBV12-4 combines with J gene TRBJ2-1, with 10 positions matching TRBD2. The CDR3 is made up of 14 amino acids. V lost 6 bases and J lost 7; bases outside the gene matches: 6. The CDR3 is CASRSSGRGNEQFF. The CDR3 DNA sequence: TGTGCCAGCAGGTCAAGCGGGAGGGGTAATGAGCAGTTCTTC.

This clonotype came up a few times. The V gene is TRBV6-1, the J gene TRBJ2-7, with a possible D match to TRBD2 (5 bases). Trimming removed 0 bases at V and 6 bases at J, with 12 bases between. The CDR3 is made up of 14 amino acids. Germline V gene lookup returns CDR1 MNHNS and CDR2 SASEGT. The CDR3 region is CASSEAHVGGEQYF. The CDR3 nucleotides read TGTGCCAGCAGTGAAGCGCACGTAGGAGGCGAGCAGTACTTC.

This clonotype came up a few times. The V gene is TRBV27, the J gene TRBJ2-1, with 15 bases that match TRBD2. CDR1 MNHEY and CDR2 SMNVEV come from the germline V gene (reference sequence). Trimming took 1 base from V and 8 from J; bases not matched to a gene: 9. The CDR3 is 18 residues long. The CDR3 protein is CASSLFGTSGRSRYEQFF. The CDR3 nucleotides are TGTGCCAGCAGTTTATTTGGGACTAGCGGGAGGTCCAGGTATGAGCAGTTCTTC.

The chain has TRBV6-2 or TRBV6-3 and TRBJ2-5, with D tentatively TRBD1 (7 bases). Judging by the DNA end, TRBJ2-7 fits better; the J call may be wrong. The V gene's germline CDR1 is MNHEY and CDR2 SVGEGT. The CDR3 is 16 residues long. This CDR3 reads CASSPVGTAGSYEQYF. The DNA of the CDR3 is TGTGCCAGCAGTCCCGTCGGGACAGCGGGCTCCTACGAGCAGTACTTC.

The V gene is TRBV20-1, the J gene TRBJ2-7, with D possibly being TRBD1 (5 bases). This CDR3 contains 17 residues. Looked up from germline, CDR1 is DFQATT and CDR2 is SNEGSKA (reference sequence). V was shortened by 5 bases and J by 2 bases, with 25 bases between the two germline ends. CDR3 sequence (DNA): TGCAGTGCTCCTCAGGGTCGGATTCCTGTTCTTGCCTACGAGCAGTACTTC. It encodes CSAPQGRIPVLAYEQYF.

The J gene is TRBJ2-7, the V gene TRBV12-3 or TRBV12-4; possibly TRBD1 for D (5 bases). V gave up 6 bases and J gave up 0 bases, with 12 bases separating them. The CDR3 covers 14 residues. CDR3 DNA sequence: TGTGCCAGCAGGACCCAAGGGGTCTCCTACGAGCAGTACTTC. Translation gives CASRTQGVSYEQYF.

This clonotype was seen a few times. The gene calls are TRBV19 and TRBJ1-2; 9 nucleotides agree with TRBD1. This CDR3 is built from 14 residues. Germline CDR1 is LNHDA and CDR2 is SQIVND (reference sequence). Unmatched junction bases numbered 7, after V lost 9 bases and J lost 2 bases. The CDR3, as DNA: TGTGCCAGCCGGACAGGGGTCGCGAACTATGGCTACACCTTC. The encoded protein is CASRTGVANYGYTF.

There are a few counts of this clonotype. V and J are TRBV6-5 and TRBJ1-2; the D gene is possibly TRBD1 (5 bases). Germline loops: CDR1 MNHEY, CDR2 SVGAGI. With 0 bases removed from V and 8 bases from J, the gap between germline ends came to 19 bases. The length of the CDR3 is 16 residues. DNA of the CDR3: TGTGCCAGCAGTTACTCGACCAAGGGGCCAGGCTCGGGCTACACCTTC. Translating gives CASSYSTKGPGSGYTF.

This clonotype was seen just once. This chain connects TRBV20-1 to TRBJ2-4, with TRBD2 matching over 8 bases. Germline assignment: CDR1 DFQATT and CDR2 SNEGSKA (reference sequence). V dropped 6 bases and J dropped 5; count of bases not matched to a gene: 9. The CDR3 extends over 14 amino acids. CDR3 protein: CSAGRGGEENIQYF. The CDR3 DNA sequence: TGCAGTGCCGGGAGGGGTGGCGAGGAAAACATTCAGTACTTC.

This chain uses TRBV4-1 with TRBJ2-5; D possibly uses TRBD1 or TRBD2 (6 bases each). V lost 2 bases and J 1 base, leaving 17 bases between the germline ends. The CDR3 is made up of 17 amino acids. Germline V gene data show CDR1 as MGHRA and CDR2 as YSYEKL. The CDR3, as DNA: TGCGCCAGCAGCCAAAGGGACGGGAGAGGGGGCCAAGAGACCCAGTACTTC. Protein product: CASSQRDGRGGQETQYF.

The chain is built from TRBV20-1 and TRBJ2-5; 10 nucleotides agree with TRBD1. CDR1 and CDR2 from the germline V gene are DFQATT and SNEGSKA (reference sequence). V was clipped by 6 bases and J by 11 bases; unmatched bases: 12. CDR3 length: 13 residues. The CDR3 reads CSALTGGTHEQYF. CDR3 sequence (DNA): TGCAGTGCCCTGACAGGGGGCACGCATGAGCAGTACTTC.

A few counts support this clonotype. The chain combines TRBV4-1 with TRBJ2-7; 8 nucleotides align to TRBD2. Germline V CDR1 and CDR2: MGHRA, YSYEKL. The CDR3 extends over 17 amino acids. V was pared by 2 bases and J by 3 bases, with 12 bases of the junction left unmatched. In DNA, the CDR3 is TGCGCCAGCAGCCAAAATCCAGCCGGGACTAGTATCTACGAGCAGTACTTC. It is translated as CASSQNPAGTSIYEQYF.

In this sample, this clonotype turned up a few times. The rearrangement joins TRBV7-9 to TRBJ2-7; TRBD2 agrees at 11 bases. The germline gives CDR1 SEHNR, CDR2 FQNEAQ (reference sequence). V was pared by 5 bases and J by 0 bases, with 6 bases of the junction left unmatched. This CDR3 has 16 residues. This CDR3 is CASSPRTSGYSYEQYF. The CDR3 nucleotides are TGTGCCAGCAGCCCAAGGACTAGCGGGTACTCCTACGAGCAGTACTTC.

This clonotype has only a few counts. The genes are TRBV5-1 and TRBJ2-5; D possibly corresponds to TRBD2 (6 bases). The CDR3 totals 14 residues. The germline V gene encodes CDR1 SGHRS and CDR2 YFSETQ. V dropped 0 bases and J dropped 5 bases, with 11 bases sitting between them. CDR3 amino acids: CASSLGAAGETQYF. The CDR3 bases are TGCGCCAGCAGCTTGGGCGCCGCGGGGGAGACCCAGTACTTC.

This clonotype was observed once. CDR3 coding DNA: TGTGCCAGCAGCCAAGAATATATTCTGAGGACAGTCCCCTCTGGGGCCAACGTCCTGACTTTC. It encodes CASSQEYILRTVPSGANVLTF. The chain has TRBV14 and TRBJ2-6, with D perhaps TRBD1 (6 bases). Trimming pared 0 bases from V and 0 bases from J, leaving 21 bases between. The germline V gene has CDR1 SGHDN and CDR2 FVKESK. CDR3 length: 21 amino acids.

This clonotype turned up a few times. The CDR3 reads CASRDNSPLHF. CDR3 nucleotides: TGTGCCAGCCGGGATAATTCACCCCTCCACTTT. The chain is built from TRBV28 and TRBJ1-6; D call uncertain. This CDR3 is built from 11 residues. Between the trimmed V and J ends, which lost 8 bases and 5 bases, there was a span of 4 bases. The germline CDR1 and CDR2 sequences are MDHEN and SYDVKM.

Only a few counts were recorded for this clonotype. The chain joins TRBV3-1 to TRBJ1-2; TRBD1 matches at 7 bases. This CDR3 region has 15 residues. The ends lost 4 bases at V and 4 bases at J; junction bases unmatched: 9. CDR1 is LGHDT, CDR2 YNNKEL, per germline (reference sequence). CDR3 DNA: TGTGCCAGCAGCCCCTTTAAGGGACAGATCTATGGCTACACCTTC. Its protein is CASSPFKGQIYGYTF.